This entry lists 8 T cell receptor beta chains sequenced from one sample in a study of early stage breast cancer tumors. Data came from immunoSEQ multiplex PCR; TCRdb stores just in-frame clones and leaves some out. The repertoire has some 8,000 clones, roughly 80% of them found once; the top ten carry 8.5%. The sequenced material came from normal breast tissue next to the tumor. These receptors were obtained from a person between 60 and 70 years old with breast cancer.

The chain joins TRBV7-2 to TRBJ1-3; D is ambiguous. Germline CDR1 reads SGHTA; CDR2 reads FQGNSA. V lost 2 bases and J lost 0, with 8 bases in between. The CDR3 totals 15 residues. The CDR3 DNA reads as TGTGCCAGCAGCTTAACCTCTCTCTCTGGAAACACCATATATTTT. Translation gives CASSLTSLSGNTIYF.

The chain is built from TRBV21-1 and TRBJ2-3; the DNA was not compared with TRBD2, the D call given in the table. TRBV21-1 is recorded as a pseudogene. This CDR3 has 15 amino acids. CDR3 residues: CASSKVGLSTDTQYF. Written as DNA, the CDR3 is TGTGCCAGCAGCAAAGTCGGGTTGAGCACAGATACGCAGTATTTT.

The chain carries TRBV11-1 and TRBJ2-7; TRBD2 is a possible D gene (7 bases). The V end lost 3 bases, the J end lost 2 bases, and 11 bases lay between the germline ends. Germline CDR1 SGHAT, CDR2 FQDESV (reference sequence). The CDR3 has 14 residues. CDR3 loop: CASSFTGGPYEQYF. CDR3 nucleotide sequence: TGTGCCAGCAGCTTTACGGGGGGCCCCTACGAGCAGTACTTC.

DNA of the CDR3: TGTGCCAGCAGCGGCCCAGGGGGGAGGCAGCCCCAGCATTTT. It is translated as CASSGPGGRQPQHF. This sequence joins TRBV2 and TRBJ1-5, with 7 bases aligning to TRBD1. The length of the CDR3 is 14 residues. Per germline, CDR1 SNHLY and CDR2 FYNNEI. J gave up 7 bases and V 6 bases, and 9 bases lay outside the gene matches. The variable domain in full, with the rest retrieved from reference TRBV2 and TRBJ1-5, is EPEVTQTPSHQVTQMGQEVILRCVPISNHLYFYWYRQILGQKVEFLVSFYNNEISEKSEIFDDQFSVERPDGSNFTLKIRSTKLEDSAMYFCASSGPGGRQPQHFGDGTRLSIL.

The chain combines TRBV7-6 with TRBJ1-3; D is undetermined. Trimming removed 1 base at V and 2 bases at J, with 9 bases between. CDR1 SGHVS and CDR2 FNYEAQ come from the germline V gene. This CDR3 contains 15 residues. The CDR3 bases are TGTGCCAGCAGCTTAGATGAGACGACTGGAAACACCATATATTTT. Protein sequence: CASSLDETTGNTIYF.

This clone was picked up a small number of times. The gene calls are TRBV4-1 and TRBJ1-2, with a possible D match to TRBD1 (6 bases). V was pared by 0 bases and J by 3 bases, with 14 bases between. CDR1 MGHRA and CDR2 YSYEKL come from the germline V gene. This CDR3 region has 16 residues. CDR3 DNA: TGCGCCAGCAGCCAAGATCTAAGGGGGGGGGACTATGGCTACACCTTC. It codes for CASSQDLRGGDYGYTF.

V usage is TRBV2 and J usage is TRBJ1-5; TRBD1 is a possible D gene (5 bases). The V gene's germline CDR1 is SNHLY and CDR2 FYNNEI. The V and J ends lost 1 base and 7 bases respectively, with 11 bases between them. CDR3 length: 14 residues. The CDR3 here is CASSEGQRGQPQHF. The CDR3 DNA is TGTGCCAGCAGTGAAGGACAGAGGGGACAGCCCCAGCATTTT. Complete variable domain (other parts from reference TRBV2 and TRBJ1-5): EPEVTQTPSHQVTQMGQEVILRCVPISNHLYFYWYRQILGQKVEFLVSFYNNEISEKSEIFDDQFSVERPDGSNFTLKIRSTKLEDSAMYFCASSEGQRGQPQHFGDGTRLSIL.

J is TRBJ1-5 and V is TRBV6-1, with 8 bases matching TRBD1. J gave up 2 bases and V 3 bases, and 18 bases lay outside the gene matches. The CDR3 is 20 amino acids. Germline CDR1 is MNHNS and CDR2 is SASEGT. CDR3 amino acids: CASSDFSGTGFFLGNQPQHF. The CDR3 DNA reads TGTGCCAGCAGTGATTTTTCCGGGACAGGTTTTTTTCTCGGCAATCAGCCCCAGCATTTT.